The source of this TCR beta chain is a study of blood T cell repertoires in COVID-19. Generated by immunoSEQ multiplex PCR, the TCRdb table keeps only in-frame clones and is missing some. The sample yields some 220,000 clones, approximately 84% seen once. Trimming took 4 bases from V and 3 from J, leaving 20 bases between them. Germline V gene data show CDR1 as MDHEN and CDR2 as SYDVKM. The CDR3 is made up of 17 amino acids. This chain links TRBV28 with TRBJ2-3; tentatively, D is TRBD2 (6 bases). Sequencing used peripheral blood. This TCR came from a man between 50 and 59 years old who had recovered from COVID-19. CDR3: CASSSHRGGGRTDTQYF. The CDR3 DNA sequence: TGTGCCAGCAGTTCCCATAGGGGCGGAGGGAGGACAGATACGCAGTATTTT.